This TCR beta chain is from a study of T cells in tumors after PD-1 blockade. Study-wide context: Excluded were patients with checkpoint blockade, immunosuppressants, or radiotherapy or other anti-cancer therapy within 4 weeks. Some patients also took daily vismodegib 150 mg during anti-PD-1 treatment.

Tumor or blood genomic DNA was sequenced, with inputs of about 550 ng to 6,004 ng. The germline V gene has CDR1 SGHVS and CDR2 FQNEAQ. The CDR3 spans 14 residues. V lost 7 bases, J lost 5 bases, and 7 bases stayed unmatched. Produced via immunoSEQ multiplex PCR; TCRdb's table is partial and in-frame only. The sample lists fewer than 9,000 clones, roughly three fifths occurring once. This material consisted of tumor tissue, taken after anti-PD-1 treatment. This clonotype was obtained from a human donor with basal cell carcinoma. This chain joins TRBV7-8 and TRBJ1-4; 7 bases fit TRBD1. CDR3 in DNA: TGTGCCAGCACTCTAGGGACAGCAAATGAAAAACTGTTTTTT. It yields the protein CASTLGTANEKLFF.